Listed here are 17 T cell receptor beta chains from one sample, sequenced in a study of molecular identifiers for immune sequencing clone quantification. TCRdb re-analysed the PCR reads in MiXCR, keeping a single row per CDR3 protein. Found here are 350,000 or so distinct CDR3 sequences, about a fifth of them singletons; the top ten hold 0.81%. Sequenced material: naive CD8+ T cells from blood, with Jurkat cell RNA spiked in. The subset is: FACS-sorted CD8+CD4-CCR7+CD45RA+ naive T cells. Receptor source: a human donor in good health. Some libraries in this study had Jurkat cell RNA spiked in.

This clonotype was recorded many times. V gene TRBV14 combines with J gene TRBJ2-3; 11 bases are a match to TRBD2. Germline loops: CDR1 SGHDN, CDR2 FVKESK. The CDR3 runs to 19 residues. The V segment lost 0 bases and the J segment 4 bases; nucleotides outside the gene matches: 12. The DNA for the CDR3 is TGTGCCAGCAGCCAAGACCCTCTAGCGGGGGGCCAATTCCCAGATACGCAGTATTTT. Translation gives CASSQDPLAGGQFPDTQYF.

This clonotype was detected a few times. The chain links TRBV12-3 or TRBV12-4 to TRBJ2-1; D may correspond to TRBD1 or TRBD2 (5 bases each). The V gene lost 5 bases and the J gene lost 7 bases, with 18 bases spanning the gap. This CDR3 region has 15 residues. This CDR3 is CASSPGPTPGNEQFF. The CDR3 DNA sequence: TGTGCCAGCAGTCCGGGACCGACACCCGGGAATGAGCAGTTCTTC.

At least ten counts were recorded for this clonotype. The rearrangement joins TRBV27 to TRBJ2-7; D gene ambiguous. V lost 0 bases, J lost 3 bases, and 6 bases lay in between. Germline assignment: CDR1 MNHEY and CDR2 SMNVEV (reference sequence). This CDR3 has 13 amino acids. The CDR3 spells CASSLSALYEQYF. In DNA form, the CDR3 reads TGTGCCAGCAGTTTATCGGCACTCTACGAGCAGTACTTC.

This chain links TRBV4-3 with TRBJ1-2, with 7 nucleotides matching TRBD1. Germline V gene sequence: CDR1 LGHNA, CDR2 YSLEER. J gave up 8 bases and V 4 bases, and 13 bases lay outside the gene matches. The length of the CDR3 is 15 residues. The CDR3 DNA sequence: TGCGCCAGCAGCCCATCCATCAAGGGGGACAGCGGCTACACCTTC. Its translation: CASSPSIKGDSGYTF.

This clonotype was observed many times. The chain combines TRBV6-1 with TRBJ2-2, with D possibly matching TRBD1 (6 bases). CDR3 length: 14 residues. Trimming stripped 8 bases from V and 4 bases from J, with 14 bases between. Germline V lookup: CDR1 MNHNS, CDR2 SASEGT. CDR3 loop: CASGFQQGTGELFF. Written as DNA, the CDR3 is TGTGCCAGCGGGTTCCAACAGGGCACCGGGGAGCTGTTTTTT.

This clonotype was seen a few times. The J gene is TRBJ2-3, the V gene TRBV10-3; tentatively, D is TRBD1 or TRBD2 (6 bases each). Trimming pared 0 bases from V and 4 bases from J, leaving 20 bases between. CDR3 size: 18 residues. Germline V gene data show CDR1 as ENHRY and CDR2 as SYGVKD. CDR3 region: CAISESSSWGARADTQYF. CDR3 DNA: TGTGCCATCAGTGAGTCGTCTTCGTGGGGGGCCAGGGCAGATACGCAGTATTTT.

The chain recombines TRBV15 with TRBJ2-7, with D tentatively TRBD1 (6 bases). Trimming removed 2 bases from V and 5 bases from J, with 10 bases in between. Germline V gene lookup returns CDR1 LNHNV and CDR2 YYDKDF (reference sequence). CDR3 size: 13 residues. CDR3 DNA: TGTGCCACCAGCAGACCAGACAGGAACGAGCAGTACTTC. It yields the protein CATSRPDRNEQYF.

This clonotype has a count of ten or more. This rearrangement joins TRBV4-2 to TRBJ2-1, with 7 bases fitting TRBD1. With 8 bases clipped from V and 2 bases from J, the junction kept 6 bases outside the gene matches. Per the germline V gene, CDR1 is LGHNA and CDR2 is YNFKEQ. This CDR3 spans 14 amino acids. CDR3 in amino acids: CASDTGTAYNEQFF. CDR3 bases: TGTGCCAGCGATACCGGGACAGCCTACAATGAGCAGTTCTTC.

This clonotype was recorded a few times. CDR3 in amino acids: CATSDWRLGVASNTGELFF. The CDR3 DNA reads TGTGCCACCAGTGATTGGAGGCTTGGGGTTGCATCGAACACCGGGGAGCTGTTTTTT. The V gene is TRBV24-1, the J gene TRBJ2-2; tentative D call: TRBD2 (5 bases). Trimming took off 2 bases at V and 0 bases at J, with 18 bases between the two ends. CDR3 length equals 19 residues. Germline V gene data show CDR1 as KGHDR and CDR2 as SFDVKD.

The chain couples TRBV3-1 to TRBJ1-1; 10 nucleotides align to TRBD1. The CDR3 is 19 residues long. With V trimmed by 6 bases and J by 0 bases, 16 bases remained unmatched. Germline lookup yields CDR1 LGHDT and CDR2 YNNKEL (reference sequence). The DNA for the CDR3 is TGTGCCAGCAGACTGACCGCGCCTTTGGGACAGGGGTTGAACACTGAAGCTTTCTTT. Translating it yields CASRLTAPLGQGLNTEAFF.

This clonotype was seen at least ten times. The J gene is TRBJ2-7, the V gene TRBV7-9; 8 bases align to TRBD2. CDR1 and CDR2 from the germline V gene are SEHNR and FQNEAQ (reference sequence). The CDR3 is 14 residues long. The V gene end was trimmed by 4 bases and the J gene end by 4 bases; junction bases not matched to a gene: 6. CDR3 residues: CASSSGLEIYEQYF. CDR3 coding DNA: TGTGCCAGCAGCTCGGGACTAGAGATTTACGAGCAGTACTTC. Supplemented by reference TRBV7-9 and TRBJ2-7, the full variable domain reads DTGVSQNPRHKITKRGQNVTFRCDPISEHNRLYWYRQTLGQGPEFLTYFQNEAQLEKSRLLSDRFSAERPKGSFSTLEIQRTEQGDSAMYLCASSSGLEIYEQYFGPGTRLTVT.

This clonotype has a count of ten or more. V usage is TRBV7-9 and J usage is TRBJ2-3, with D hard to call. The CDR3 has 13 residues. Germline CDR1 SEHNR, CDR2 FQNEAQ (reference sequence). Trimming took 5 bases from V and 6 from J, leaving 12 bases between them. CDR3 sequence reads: CASSPTNGDTQYF. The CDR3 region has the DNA TGTGCCAGCAGCCCCACCAACGGGGATACGCAGTATTTT. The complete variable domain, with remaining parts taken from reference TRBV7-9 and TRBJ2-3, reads DTGVSQNPRHKITKRGQNVTFRCDPISEHNRLYWYRQTLGQGPEFLTYFQNEAQLEKSRLLSDRFSAERPKGSFSTLEIQRTEQGDSAMYLCASSPTNGDTQYFGPGTRLTVL.

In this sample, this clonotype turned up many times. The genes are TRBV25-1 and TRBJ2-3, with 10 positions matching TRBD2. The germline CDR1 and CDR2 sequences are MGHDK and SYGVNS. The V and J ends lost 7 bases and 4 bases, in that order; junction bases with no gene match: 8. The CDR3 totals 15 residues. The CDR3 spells CASTVSGGAADTQYF. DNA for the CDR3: TGTGCCAGCACCGTCAGCGGGGGGGCGGCAGATACGCAGTATTTT.

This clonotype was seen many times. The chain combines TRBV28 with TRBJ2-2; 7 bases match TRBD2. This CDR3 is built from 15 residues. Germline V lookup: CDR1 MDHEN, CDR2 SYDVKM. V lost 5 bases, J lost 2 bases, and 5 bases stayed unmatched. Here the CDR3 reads CASSPREANTGELFF. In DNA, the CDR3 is TGTGCCAGCAGTCCCCGGGAGGCTAACACCGGGGAGCTGTTTTTT. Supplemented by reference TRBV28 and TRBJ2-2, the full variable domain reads DVKVTQSSRYLVKRTGEKVFLECVQDMDHENMFWYRQDPGLGLRLIYFSYDVKMKEKGDIPEGYSVSREKKERFSLILESASTNQTSMYLCASSPREANTGELFFGEGSRLTVL.

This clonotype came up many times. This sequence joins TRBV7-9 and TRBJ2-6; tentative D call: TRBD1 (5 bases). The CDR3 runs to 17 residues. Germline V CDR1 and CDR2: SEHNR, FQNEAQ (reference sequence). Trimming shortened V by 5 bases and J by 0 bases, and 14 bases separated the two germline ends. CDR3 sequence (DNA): TGTGCCAGCAGCCGATGGGGTGACAGCTCTGGGGCCAACGTCCTGACTTTC. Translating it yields CASSRWGDSSGANVLTF.

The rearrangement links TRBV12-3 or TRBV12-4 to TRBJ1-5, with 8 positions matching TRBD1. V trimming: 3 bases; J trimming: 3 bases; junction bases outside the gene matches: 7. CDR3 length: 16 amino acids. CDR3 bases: TGTGCCAGCAGTTTTGGGGGACAGGCGATCAATCAGCCCCAGCATTTT. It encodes CASSFGGQAINQPQHF.

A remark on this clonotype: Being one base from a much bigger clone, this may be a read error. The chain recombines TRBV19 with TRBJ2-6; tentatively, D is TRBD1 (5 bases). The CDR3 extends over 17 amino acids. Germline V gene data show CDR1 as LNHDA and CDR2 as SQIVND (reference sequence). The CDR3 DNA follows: TGTGCCAGTAGTATAGAACTCCGCGGCTCTGGGGCCAACGTCCTGGCTTTC. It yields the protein CASSIELRGSGANVLAF. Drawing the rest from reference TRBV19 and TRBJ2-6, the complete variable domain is DGGITQSPKYLFRKEGQNVTLSCEQNLNHDAMYWYRQDPGQGLRLIYYSQIVNDFQKGDIAEGYSVSREKKESFPLTVTSAQKNPTAFYLCASSIELRGSGANVLAFGAGSRLTVL.